This entry describes one T cell receptor beta chain. The sample belongs to a study of blood T cell repertoires in COVID-19. Study in general: Donors in the United States, Italy and Spain gave samples during acute or convalescent COVID-19. T cells, B-cell-depleted T cells, or PBMCs provided the cDNA or gDNA that served as material.

V gave up 4 bases and J gave up 3 bases, with 12 bases separating them. The germline V gene has CDR1 GTSNPN and CDR2 SVGIG (reference sequence). This CDR3 is 13 amino acids long. Sequenced by immunoSEQ multiplex PCR; TCRdb stores in-frame clones only, minus some. The sample holds approximately 220,000 clones, 86% seen once. The chain is built from TRBV30 and TRBJ1-2; maybe TRBD1 (5 bases). Material: PBMCs or T cells enriched from blood (not recorded which). The TCR originated in a woman aged 35 to 49 with acute COVID-19. The CDR3 DNA is TGTGCCTGGACCGATTGGGGGGACTATGGCTACACCTTC. Translated: CAWTDWGDYGYTF.